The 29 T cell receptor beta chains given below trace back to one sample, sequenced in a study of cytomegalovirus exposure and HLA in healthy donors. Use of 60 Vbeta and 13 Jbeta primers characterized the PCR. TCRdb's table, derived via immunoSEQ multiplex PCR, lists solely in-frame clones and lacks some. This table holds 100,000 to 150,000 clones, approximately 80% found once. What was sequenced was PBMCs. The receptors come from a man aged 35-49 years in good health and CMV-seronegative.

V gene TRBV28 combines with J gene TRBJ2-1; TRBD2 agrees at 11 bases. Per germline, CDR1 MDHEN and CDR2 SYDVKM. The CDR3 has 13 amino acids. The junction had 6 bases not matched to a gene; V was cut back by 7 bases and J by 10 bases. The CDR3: CASIIAGGREQFF. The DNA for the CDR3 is TGTGCCAGCATCATAGCGGGGGGGAGGGAGCAGTTCTTC.

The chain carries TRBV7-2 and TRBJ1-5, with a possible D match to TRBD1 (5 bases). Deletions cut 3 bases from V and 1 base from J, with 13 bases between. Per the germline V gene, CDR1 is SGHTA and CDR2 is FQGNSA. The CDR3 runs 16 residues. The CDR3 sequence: CASSFDRGSSNQPQHF. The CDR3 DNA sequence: TGTGCCAGCAGCTTCGACCGGGGGTCGAGCAATCAGCCCCAGCATTTT. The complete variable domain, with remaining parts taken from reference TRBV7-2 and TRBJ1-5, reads GAGVSQSPSNKVTEKGKDVELRCDPISGHTALYWYRQSLGQGLEFLIYFQGNSAPDKSGLPSDRFSAERTGGSVSTLTIQRTQQEDSAVYLCASSFDRGSSNQPQHFGDGTRLSIL.

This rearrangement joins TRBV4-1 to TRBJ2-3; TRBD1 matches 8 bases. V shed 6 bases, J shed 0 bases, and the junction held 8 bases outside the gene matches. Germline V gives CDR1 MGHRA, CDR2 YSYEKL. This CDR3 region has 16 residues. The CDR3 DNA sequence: TGCGCCAGCAGTCATGGACAGGGTCGGAGCACAGATACGCAGTATTTT. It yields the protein CASSHGQGRSTDTQYF.

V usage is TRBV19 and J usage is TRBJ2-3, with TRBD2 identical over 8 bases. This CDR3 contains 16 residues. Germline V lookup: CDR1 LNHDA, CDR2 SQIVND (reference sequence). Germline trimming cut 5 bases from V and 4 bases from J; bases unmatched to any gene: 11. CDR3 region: CASSVEGRGGSDTQYF. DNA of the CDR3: TGTGCCAGTAGTGTCGAAGGCCGGGGGGGGTCAGATACGCAGTATTTT.

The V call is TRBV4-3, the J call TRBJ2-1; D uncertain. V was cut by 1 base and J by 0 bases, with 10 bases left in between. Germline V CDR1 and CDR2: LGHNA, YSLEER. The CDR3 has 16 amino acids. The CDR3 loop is CASSQVRESSYNEQFF. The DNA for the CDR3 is TGCGCCAGCAGCCAAGTTCGAGAGAGCTCCTACAATGAGCAGTTCTTC.

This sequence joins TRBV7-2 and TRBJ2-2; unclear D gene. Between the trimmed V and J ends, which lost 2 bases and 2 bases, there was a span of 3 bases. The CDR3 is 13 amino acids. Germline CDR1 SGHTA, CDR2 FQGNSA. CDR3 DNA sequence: TGTGCCAGCAGCTTAATAAACACCGGGGAGCTGTTTTTT. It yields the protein CASSLINTGELFF.

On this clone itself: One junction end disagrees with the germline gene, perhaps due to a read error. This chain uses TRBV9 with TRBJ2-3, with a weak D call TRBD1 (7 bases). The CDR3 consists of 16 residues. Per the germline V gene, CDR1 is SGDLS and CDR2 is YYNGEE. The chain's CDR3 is CASSETAGQNTDAQYF. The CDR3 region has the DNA TGTGCCAGCAGCGAAACCGCGGGACAGAACACAGATGCGCAGTATTTT.

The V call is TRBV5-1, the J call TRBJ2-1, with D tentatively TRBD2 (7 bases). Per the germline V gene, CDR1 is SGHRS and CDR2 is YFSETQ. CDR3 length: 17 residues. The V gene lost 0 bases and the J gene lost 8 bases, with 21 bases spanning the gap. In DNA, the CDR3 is TGCGCCAGCAGCTTGGCCCCGGTGGGGGGGCCTGAACATGAGCAGTTCTTC. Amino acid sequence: CASSLAPVGGPEHEQFF.

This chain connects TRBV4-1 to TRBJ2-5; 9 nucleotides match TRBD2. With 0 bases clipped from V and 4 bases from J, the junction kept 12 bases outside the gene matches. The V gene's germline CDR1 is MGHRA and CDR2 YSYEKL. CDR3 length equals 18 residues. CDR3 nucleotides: TGCGCCAGCAGCCAAGAACAGAGGAGCGGGGGGTTGAGAGAGACCCAGTACTTC. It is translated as CASSQEQRSGGLRETQYF.

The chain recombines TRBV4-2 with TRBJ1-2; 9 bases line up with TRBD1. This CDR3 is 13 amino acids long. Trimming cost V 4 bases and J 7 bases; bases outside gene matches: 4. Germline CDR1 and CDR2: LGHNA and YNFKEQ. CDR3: CASSLQGAGGYTF. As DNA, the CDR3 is TGTGCCAGCAGCCTACAGGGGGCAGGTGGCTACACCTTC.

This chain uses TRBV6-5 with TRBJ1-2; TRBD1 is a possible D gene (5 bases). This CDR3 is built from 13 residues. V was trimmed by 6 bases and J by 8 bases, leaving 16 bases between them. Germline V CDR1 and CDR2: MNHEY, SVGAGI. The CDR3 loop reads CASRSPQGFGYTF. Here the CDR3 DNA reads TGTGCCAGCAGATCGCCTCAGGGTTTCGGCTACACCTTC.

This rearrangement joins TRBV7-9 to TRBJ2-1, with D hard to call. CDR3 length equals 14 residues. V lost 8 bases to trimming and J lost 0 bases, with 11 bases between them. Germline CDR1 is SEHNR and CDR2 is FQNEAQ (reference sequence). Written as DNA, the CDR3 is TGTGCCAGCGGTGGATCGGGCTCCTACAATGAGCAGTTCTTC. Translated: CASGGSGSYNEQFF.

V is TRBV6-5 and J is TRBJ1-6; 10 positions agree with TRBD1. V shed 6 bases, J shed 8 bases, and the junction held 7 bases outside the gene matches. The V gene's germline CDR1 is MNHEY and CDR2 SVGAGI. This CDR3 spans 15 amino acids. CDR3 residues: CASRTTGGRYSPLHF. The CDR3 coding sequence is TGTGCCAGCAGGACGACAGGGGGCCGTTATTCACCCCTCCACTTT.

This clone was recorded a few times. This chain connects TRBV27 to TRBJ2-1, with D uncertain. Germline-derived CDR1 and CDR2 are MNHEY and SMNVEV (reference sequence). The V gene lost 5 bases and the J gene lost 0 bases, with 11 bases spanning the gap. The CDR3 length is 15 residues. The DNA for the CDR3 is TGTGCCAGCAGTCCGACACAGAGCTCCTACAATGAGCAGTTCTTC. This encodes CASSPTQSSYNEQFF.

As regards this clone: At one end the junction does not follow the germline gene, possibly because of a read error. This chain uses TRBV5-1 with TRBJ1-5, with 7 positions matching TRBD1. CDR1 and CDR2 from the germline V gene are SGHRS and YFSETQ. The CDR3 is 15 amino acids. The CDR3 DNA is TGCGCCAGCAGGTTGGACAGGAGGGGCAATCAGCCCCAGCATTTT. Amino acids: CASRLDRRGNQPQHF.

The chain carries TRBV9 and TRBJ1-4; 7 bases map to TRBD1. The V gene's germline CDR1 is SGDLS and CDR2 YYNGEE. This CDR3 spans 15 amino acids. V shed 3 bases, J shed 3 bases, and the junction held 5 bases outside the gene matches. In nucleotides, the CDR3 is TGTGCCAGCAGCGCCGCCGGGACAGCTAATGAAAAACTGTTTTTT. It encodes CASSAAGTANEKLFF.

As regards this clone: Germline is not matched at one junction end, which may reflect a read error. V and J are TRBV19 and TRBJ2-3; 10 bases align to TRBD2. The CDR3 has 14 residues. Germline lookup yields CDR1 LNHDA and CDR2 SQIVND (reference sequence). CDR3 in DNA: TGTGCCAGTAGAATAGCGGGGGGCACCCCAACGCAGTATTTT. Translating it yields CASRIAGGTPTQYF. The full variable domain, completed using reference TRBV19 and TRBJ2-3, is DGGITQSPKYLFRKEGQNVTLSCEQNLNHDAMYWYRQDPGQGLRLIYYSQIVNDFQKGDIAEGYSVSREKKESFPLTVTSAQKNPTAFYLCASRIAGGTPTQYFGPGTRLTVL.

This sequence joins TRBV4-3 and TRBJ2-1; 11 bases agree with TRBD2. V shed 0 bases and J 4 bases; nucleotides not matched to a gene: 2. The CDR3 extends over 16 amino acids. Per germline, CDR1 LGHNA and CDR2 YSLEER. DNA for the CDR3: TGCGCCAGCAGCCAAGATACTAGCGGGGGTTACAATGAGCAGTTCTTC. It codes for CASSQDTSGGYNEQFF.

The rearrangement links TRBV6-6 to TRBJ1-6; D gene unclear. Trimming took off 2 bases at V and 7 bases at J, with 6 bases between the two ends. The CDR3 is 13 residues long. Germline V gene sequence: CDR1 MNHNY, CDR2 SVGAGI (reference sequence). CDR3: CASSYAGNSPLHF. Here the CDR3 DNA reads TGTGCCAGCAGTTACGCAGGAAATTCACCCCTCCACTTT.

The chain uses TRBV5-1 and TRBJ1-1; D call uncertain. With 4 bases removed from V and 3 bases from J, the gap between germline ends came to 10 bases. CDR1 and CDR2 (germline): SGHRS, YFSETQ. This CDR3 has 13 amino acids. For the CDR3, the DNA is TGCGCCAGCAGCCTCATTAGTGACACTGAAGCTTTCTTT. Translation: CASSLISDTEAFF.

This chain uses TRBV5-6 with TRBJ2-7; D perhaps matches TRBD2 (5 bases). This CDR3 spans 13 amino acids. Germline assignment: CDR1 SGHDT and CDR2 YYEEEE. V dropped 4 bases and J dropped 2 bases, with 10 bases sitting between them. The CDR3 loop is CASSRLQTYEQYF. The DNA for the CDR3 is TGTGCCAGCAGCCGACTACAGACCTACGAGCAGTACTTC.

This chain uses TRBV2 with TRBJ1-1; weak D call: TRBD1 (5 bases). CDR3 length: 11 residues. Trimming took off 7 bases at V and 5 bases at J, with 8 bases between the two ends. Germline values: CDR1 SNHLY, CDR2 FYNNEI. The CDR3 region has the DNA TGTGCCAGCAAGGAGGGGACTGAAGCTTTCTTT. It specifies CASKEGTEAFF.

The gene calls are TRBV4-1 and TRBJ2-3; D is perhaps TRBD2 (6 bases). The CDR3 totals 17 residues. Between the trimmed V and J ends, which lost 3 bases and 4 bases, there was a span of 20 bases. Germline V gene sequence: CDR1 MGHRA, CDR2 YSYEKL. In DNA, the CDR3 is TGCGCCAGCAGCCAGGCTGCAAATGCGGGGCAGTCAGATACGCAGTATTTT. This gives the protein CASSQAANAGQSDTQYF.

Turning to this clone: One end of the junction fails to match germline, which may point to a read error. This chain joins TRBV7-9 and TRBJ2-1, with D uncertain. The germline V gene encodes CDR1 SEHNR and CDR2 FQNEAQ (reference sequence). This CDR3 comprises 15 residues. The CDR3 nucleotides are TGTTCCAGCATCCAGGAACGGTTCTCCTACAATGAGCAGTTCTTC. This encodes CSSIQERFSYNEQFF. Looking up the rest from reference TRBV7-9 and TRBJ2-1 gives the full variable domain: DTGVSQNPRHKITKRGQNVTFRCDPISEHNRLYWYRQTLGQGPEFLTYFQNEAQLEKSRLLSDRFSAERPKGSFSTLEIQRTEQGDSAMYLCSSIQERFSYNEQFFGPGTRLTVL.

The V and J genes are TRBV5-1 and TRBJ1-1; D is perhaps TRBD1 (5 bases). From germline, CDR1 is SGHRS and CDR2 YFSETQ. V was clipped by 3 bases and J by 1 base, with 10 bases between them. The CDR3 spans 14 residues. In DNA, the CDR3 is TGCGCCAGCAGCTGGACACCCGCGAACACTGAAGCTTTCTTT. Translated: CASSWTPANTEAFF.

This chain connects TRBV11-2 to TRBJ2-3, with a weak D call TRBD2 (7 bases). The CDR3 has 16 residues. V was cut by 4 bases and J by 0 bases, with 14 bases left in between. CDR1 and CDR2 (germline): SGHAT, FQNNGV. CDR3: CASSSGSGGSTDTQYF. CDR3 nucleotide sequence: TGTGCCAGCAGCTCCGGGTCGGGGGGCAGCACAGATACGCAGTATTTT.

DNA for the CDR3: TGTGCCAGCTCACCAGGGCCCAGAAACCTATACGAGCAGTACTTC. The encoded protein is CASSPGPRNLYEQYF. The chain couples TRBV18 to TRBJ2-5, with D hard to call. The J call is in doubt because the DNA end fits TRBJ2-7 better. This CDR3 is 15 amino acids long. Germline assignment: CDR1 KGHSH and CDR2 LQKENI.

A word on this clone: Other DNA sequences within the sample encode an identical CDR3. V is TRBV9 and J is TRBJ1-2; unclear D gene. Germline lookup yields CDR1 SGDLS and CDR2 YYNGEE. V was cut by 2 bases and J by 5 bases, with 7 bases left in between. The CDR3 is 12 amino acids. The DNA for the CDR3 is TGTGCCAGCAGCGTTTCGGGTTATGGCTACACCTTC. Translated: CASSVSGYGYTF.

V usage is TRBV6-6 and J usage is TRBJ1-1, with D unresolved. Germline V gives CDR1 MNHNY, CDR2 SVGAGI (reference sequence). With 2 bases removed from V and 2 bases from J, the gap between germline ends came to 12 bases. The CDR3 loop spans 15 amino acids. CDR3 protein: CASSYRIRGNTEAFF. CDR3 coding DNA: TGTGCCAGCAGTTACCGGATTCGGGGAAACACTGAAGCTTTCTTT.